This paragraph covers one T cell receptor (beta chain) sequence. This clone was found once. This receptor's antigen is unknown. One base away there is no much larger clone; base qualities are not given. V is pared back by 2 bases and J by 6 bases, with 9 bases lying between the germline termini. Reading the germline V gene gives CDR1 MDHEN and CDR2 SYDVKM. Inclusive of the bounding cysteine and phenylalanine, the CDR3 is 13 residues long. Solely the CDR3 DNA is kept, with 39 bases framed from the first base. This record comes from a study of blood T cell repertoires in COVID-19 (dated by TCRdb to about 2020). Regarding the complete study: Samples covering the acute and convalescent phases of COVID-19 were provided by collaborators in the United States, Italy and Spain. Deeply sampled blood TCRbeta repertoires from subjects exposed to, actively infected with, or recovered from COVID-19 were included in the dataset. Sample metadata almost always included a de-identified subject ID, COVID-19 status, age in years and sex. The material from the prospective study consisted of cDNA or gDNA derived from T cells, B-cell-depleted T cells, or PBMCs. Where HLA class I and class II types were available, the types were taken from metadata supplied by the sample provider, not from assay-based typing. The samples were drawn from two sources: the first 160 participants of the ongoing ImmuneRACE study, and 1,000 to 1,500 subjects contributed by 6 global collaborators. The repertoires were released in a freely available public database meant as a resource for research on the immune response to SARS-CoV-2.

Participants in the prospective study were enrolled through a virtual design, were aged about 18 to 90 years, and lived in some 24 United States geographic areas. To assign participants to cohorts, the prospective study relied on clinical history that participants themselves reported in a screening survey and a study questionnaire. Recovered participants in ImmuneRACE Cohort 3 were defined as having two consecutive negative NP/OP PCR tests, clearance from a healthcare professional, or resolution of symptoms. Mobile phlebotomists in the prospective study collected whole blood, serum and a nasopharyngeal or oropharyngeal swab from every participant. Additional blood draws and questionnaires over an approximately 2-month period could optionally be provided by prospective study participants. Blood samples from the prospective study were shipped frozen or at room temperature prior to DNA extraction.

What the work shows at the level of the full study, not this receptor alone: How much clinical and demographic metadata was included differed by source and by participant, and the metadata was provided uncurated.

The immunoSEQ Assay, a bias-controlled multiplex PCR, was used to amplify TCRbeta CDR3 regions from genomic DNA. Turning to the authors' computational methods: Nucleated cell counts per sample were estimated from amplification of reference gene primers within the assay. Sequence reads were collapsed and filtered to measure the absolute abundance of every unique TCRbeta CDR3 rearrangement. For each sample, productive Simpson clonality was calculated by taking the square root of Simpson's diversity index across productive rearrangements. TCRdb retrieved this table from immuneACCESS and kept in-frame rearrangements only. Not all clones are present; in checked studies, unresolved V genes account for under half, and no reason is known for the remainder. The V and J calls and the clone size are those of that table, but D and trimming were determined from the DNA. Counted in this sample were 300,000 to 400,000 clones; roughly nine tenths of them appeared once. In total, the top ten clones hold more than 0.9% of the sample.

The rearranged chain carries TRBV28 and TRBJ2-3; the D gene identity is not certain. The source is a woman younger than 45 who had recovered from COVID-19. Sequencing was done on a sample of PBMCs or T cells enriched from blood (not recorded which). Here the CDR3 is given as CASSLVLRDTQYF. Read as DNA, the sequence is TGTGCCAGCAGTTTAGTGTTACGGGATACGCAGTATTTT.